This paragraph reports one T cell receptor beta chain. The data stem from a study of OX40 agonist ivuxolimab in advanced cancers. TCRdb's copy holds only in-frame clones and misses some; the assay was immunoSEQ multiplex PCR. The sample lists some 72,000 clones; roughly 92% were seen once. V was cut by 3 bases and J by 3 bases, with 18 bases left in between. The CDR3 totals 17 residues. Germline V gene lookup returns CDR1 SGDLS and CDR2 YYNGEE. The sequence was obtained from an adult with an advanced solid tumor such as melanoma, head and neck, liver or kidney cancer. Specimen: CD4+ or CD8+ T cells sorted from blood, collected in a trial of the OX40 agonist ivuxolimab. This chain joins TRBV9 and TRBJ2-2, with D possibly TRBD2 on 5 matching bases. The DNA of the CDR3 is TGTGCCAGCAGCGACCCAACAGTGAGGGTCGACACCGGGGAGCTGTTTTTT. It specifies CASSDPTVRVDTGELFF.